This TCR beta chain was identified in a study of response to subunit inactivated influenza vaccine. Study-level results: The authors suggested that every seasonal influenza vaccination recruits few new T cells.

TCRdb used MiXCR to reprocess the RT-PCR reads, holding one entry per CDR3 protein. The sample includes under 200,000 distinct CDR3 sequences, about 10% of them seen just once. This clonotype was counted between two and nine times. The antigen remains unidentified. The TCR sequence derives from a man aged 50 to 75 who received an inactivated influenza vaccine. The sample consisted of CD8+ T cells sorted from PBMCs, taken less than 30 months after vaccination.

The DNA of the CDR3 is TGCGCCAGCAGCCACCAGGACAGGGGGCTCTACGAGCAGTACTTC. It codes for CASSHQDRGLYEQYF. The V call is TRBV5-1, the J call TRBJ2-7; 11 bases are a match to TRBD1. This CDR3 comprises 15 residues. V dropped 4 bases and J dropped 3; count of bases not matched to a gene: 6. Germline V lookup: CDR1 SGHRS, CDR2 YFSETQ.